Listed below are T cell receptor beta chains from one sample, sequenced in a study of cytomegalovirus exposure and HLA in healthy donors. Using immunoSEQ multiplex PCR, the repertoire was profiled, and TCRdb retains in-frame clones only, with some absent. The sample includes some 150,000 clones, over 65% seen only once; the top ten take under 2%. Sequencing input: PBMCs. The receptors come from a female donor in good health and CMV-seropositive. The CDR3 runs from the conserved cysteine through the conserved F or W. The order of the fields is J gene, D gene, clone size, V gene, CDR3 DNA, CDR3 protein. The D gene is left open where the match is weak. Size is omitted from some rows. Given values are once, few, many or a class for expanded clones.

j_gene: TRBJ1-2; d_gene: .; abundance: .; v_gene: TRBV5-1; CDR3nt: TGCGCCAGCAGCTGGGAGCCTGGTAATGGCTACACCTTC; CDR3aa: CASSWEPGNGYTF
j_gene: TRBJ2-7; d_gene: .; abundance: .; v_gene: TRBV9; CDR3nt: TGTGCCAGCAGCGAGGGAGGCTCCTCCTACGAGCAGTACTTC; CDR3aa: CASSEGGSSYEQYF
j_gene: TRBJ1-2; d_gene: .; abundance: .; v_gene: TRBV28; CDR3nt: TGTGCCAGCAGTTTAAGCGGGGGGCGGAACTATGGCTACACCTTC; CDR3aa: CASSLSGGRNYGYTF
j_gene: TRBJ1-5; d_gene: .; abundance: .; v_gene: TRBV6-1; CDR3nt: TGTGCCAGCTCGGACACCCTCCATCAGCCCCAGCATTTT; CDR3aa: CASSDTLHQPQHF
j_gene: TRBJ2-5; d_gene: .; abundance: .; v_gene: TRBV27; CDR3nt: TGTGCCAGCAGTTTGGTATCCGGGTCCGGAGAGACCCAGTACTTC; CDR3aa: CASSLVSGSGETQYF
j_gene: TRBJ2-7; d_gene: TRBD1; abundance: .; v_gene: TRBV4-1; CDR3nt: TGCGCCAGCAGCCCCTCGAACAGGGGGCTAGGAGAGCAGTACTTC; CDR3aa: CASSPSNRGLGEQYF
j_gene: TRBJ1-1; d_gene: TRBD1; abundance: .; v_gene: TRBV2; CDR3nt: TGTGCCAGCAGTGAAGCGGGACAGCAACCCACTGAAGCTTTCTTT; CDR3aa: CASSEAGQQPTEAFF
j_gene: TRBJ1-1; d_gene: .; abundance: .; v_gene: TRBV29-1; CDR3nt: TGCAGCGCCAACCGGGACACCTTGAACACTGAAGCTTTCTTT; CDR3aa: CSANRDTLNTEAFF
j_gene: TRBJ1-5; d_gene: .; abundance: .; v_gene: TRBV27; CDR3nt: TGTGCCAGCAGAGTCCGGGACACCGATCAGCCCCAGCATTTT; CDR3aa: CASRVRDTDQPQHF
j_gene: TRBJ2-5; d_gene: TRBD1; abundance: .; v_gene: TRBV9; CDR3nt: TGTGCCAGCAGCCAAGGACAGGGCCCAGAGACCCAGTACTTC; CDR3aa: CASSQGQGPETQYF
j_gene: TRBJ1-2; d_gene: .; abundance: .; v_gene: TRBV5-4; CDR3nt: TGTGCCAGCAGCTTGGGTGGGGGCAGCGGCTACACCTTC; CDR3aa: CASSLGGGSGYTF
j_gene: TRBJ1-6; d_gene: .; abundance: .; v_gene: TRBV7-9; CDR3nt: TGTGCCAGCAGCGCTCCCGGAGAGCCCCTCCACTTT; CDR3aa: CASSAPGEPLHF
j_gene: TRBJ2-7; d_gene: .; abundance: few; v_gene: TRBV6-5; CDR3nt: TGTGCCACCCAGAGGCTTAACGAGCAGTACTTC; CDR3aa: CATQRLNEQYF
j_gene: TRBJ2-3; d_gene: .; abundance: once; v_gene: TRBV2; CDR3nt: TGTGCCAGCAGACGACAGGCTTACACAGATACGCAGTATTTT; CDR3aa: CASRRQAYTDTQYF
j_gene: TRBJ2-1; d_gene: .; abundance: once; v_gene: TRBV7-9; CDR3nt: TGTGCCAGCAGCTTGCAGTCAACAGAGTGGTACTACAATGAGCAGTTCTTC; CDR3aa: CASSLQSTEWYYNEQFF
j_gene: TRBJ2-5; d_gene: TRBD1; abundance: .; v_gene: TRBV5-5; CDR3nt: TGTGCCAGCAGCTCGGGGACAGGACTGTGGACCCAGTACTTC; CDR3aa: CASSSGTGLWTQYF
j_gene: TRBJ2-2; d_gene: TRBD2; abundance: .; v_gene: TRBV28; CDR3nt: TGTGCCAGCAGCACCGGACTAGCGGGGGGGGTGAACACCGGGGAGCTGTTTTTT; CDR3aa: CASSTGLAGGVNTGELFF
j_gene: TRBJ2-2; d_gene: TRBD2; abundance: .; v_gene: TRBV18; CDR3nt: TGTGCCAGCTCACCTGGGACTAGCGGGACCGGGGAGCTGTTTTTT; CDR3aa: CASSPGTSGTGELFF
j_gene: TRBJ2-7; d_gene: .; abundance: .; v_gene: TRBV5-1; CDR3nt: TGCGCCAGCAGCTTGAGCACCAGGGGCCCTCCCTACGAGCAGTACTTC; CDR3aa: CASSLSTRGPPYEQYF
j_gene: TRBJ1-2; d_gene: .; abundance: once; v_gene: TRBV28; CDR3nt: TGTGCCAGCAGTCCCTTTCACCGGGACACGGGAGGCTACACCTTC; CDR3aa: CASSPFHRDTGGYTF
j_gene: TRBJ1-2; d_gene: .; abundance: .; v_gene: TRBV2; CDR3nt: TGTGCCAGCAGTTTACAGGGTGCCCTTTCGTACACCTTC; CDR3aa: CASSLQGALSYTF
j_gene: TRBJ1-5; d_gene: .; abundance: .; v_gene: TRBV5-5; CDR3nt: TGTGCCAGCAGCACTGGGGGGGATAGCAATCAGCCCCAGCATTTT; CDR3aa: CASSTGGDSNQPQHF
j_gene: TRBJ2-1; d_gene: TRBD2; abundance: .; v_gene: TRBV5-1; CDR3nt: TGCGCCAGCAGCTTGAGGCCTAGCGGGGGCCATCTCTCCTACAATGAGCAGTTCTTC; CDR3aa: CASSLRPSGGHLSYNEQFF
j_gene: TRBJ2-2; d_gene: .; abundance: once; v_gene: TRBV5-1; CDR3nt: TGCGCCAGCAGCTTGGATCTGGGCAGCGGGGAGCTGTTTTTT; CDR3aa: CASSLDLGSGELFF
j_gene: TRBJ2-1; d_gene: TRBD2; abundance: .; v_gene: TRBV6-4; CDR3nt: TGTGCCAGCAGTGATTCGGGGGGGGCCGTAAATGAGCAGTTCTTC; CDR3aa: CASSDSGGAVNEQFF
j_gene: TRBJ2-1; d_gene: TRBD1; abundance: .; v_gene: TRBV6-1; CDR3nt: TGTGCCAGCAGTTTAACAGGGGGAACTTACAATGAGCAGTTCTTC; CDR3aa: CASSLTGGTYNEQFF
j_gene: TRBJ1-4; d_gene: .; abundance: .; v_gene: TRBV28; CDR3nt: TGTGCCAGCAGCACGGACAGCGCGACTAATGAAAAACTGTTTTTT; CDR3aa: CASSTDSATNEKLFF
j_gene: TRBJ2-7; d_gene: .; abundance: .; v_gene: TRBV7-2; CDR3nt: TGTGCCAGCAGCTTAACAGGCTACGAGCAGTACTTC; CDR3aa: CASSLTGYEQYF
j_gene: TRBJ1-2; d_gene: TRBD1; abundance: .; v_gene: TRBV19; CDR3nt: TGTGCCAGTCGGACAGGGGACCATGTAAACTATGGCTACACCTTC; CDR3aa: CASRTGDHVNYGYTF
j_gene: TRBJ2-1; d_gene: .; abundance: .; v_gene: TRBV6-5; CDR3nt: TGTGCCAGCAGTTACTCACAGCTGGATGAGCAGTTCTTC; CDR3aa: CASSYSQLDEQFF
j_gene: TRBJ2-3; d_gene: TRBD2; abundance: .; v_gene: TRBV5-4; CDR3nt: TGTGCCAGCGGGCGGGGACTAGCGGGAGATGATACGCAGTATTTT; CDR3aa: CASGRGLAGDDTQYF
j_gene: TRBJ2-2; d_gene: .; abundance: .; v_gene: TRBV7-9; CDR3nt: TGTGCCAGCAGCTTCACAAGACAGAATTCGAACACCGGGGAGCTGTTTTTT; CDR3aa: CASSFTRQNSNTGELFF
j_gene: TRBJ1-2; d_gene: .; abundance: .; v_gene: TRBV19; CDR3nt: TGTGCCAGTAGCCTGACAGGCCACTATGGCTACACCTTC; CDR3aa: CASSLTGHYGYTF
j_gene: TRBJ2-1; d_gene: TRBD2; abundance: .; v_gene: TRBV6-1; CDR3nt: TGTGCCAGCGAACTAGCGGGGGGAGGTGAGCAGTTCTTC; CDR3aa: CASELAGGGEQFF
j_gene: TRBJ2-3; d_gene: TRBD1; abundance: .; v_gene: TRBV6-1; CDR3nt: TGTGCCAGCAGGCACAGGGGTAGGAGCACAGATACGCAGTATTTT; CDR3aa: CASRHRGRSTDTQYF
j_gene: TRBJ2-2; d_gene: .; abundance: few; v_gene: TRBV12-5; CDR3nt: TGTGCTAGTGGTCTCAACCCGGGGTTGGGGGCGAGGACCGGGGAGCTGTTTTTT; CDR3aa: CASGLNPGLGARTGELFF
j_gene: TRBJ2-5; d_gene: TRBD1; abundance: .; v_gene: TRBV5-1; CDR3nt: TGCGCCAGCAGCACAACCGGGACAGGGGGGGAGGAGACCCAGTACTTC; CDR3aa: CASSTTGTGGEETQYF
j_gene: TRBJ2-5; d_gene: TRBD2; abundance: .; v_gene: TRBV9; CDR3nt: TGTGCCAGCAGCCCATGGACTAGCGGGACACGAGAGACCCAGTACTTC; CDR3aa: CASSPWTSGTRETQYF
j_gene: TRBJ2-1; d_gene: TRBD2; abundance: .; v_gene: TRBV29-1; CDR3nt: TGCAGCGTTTTGCCCAGCGGGGGGGCCATGAGAAATGAGCAGTTCTTC; CDR3aa: CSVLPSGGAMRNEQFF
j_gene: TRBJ1-4; d_gene: .; abundance: once; v_gene: TRBV18; CDR3nt: TGTGCCAGCTCACCGGACACCATCAATGAAAAACTGTTTTTT; CDR3aa: CASSPDTINEKLFF
j_gene: TRBJ2-3; d_gene: .; abundance: .; v_gene: TRBV21-1; CDR3nt: TGTGCCAGCAGCAAAGCGGCAGGGGGCAGCACAGATACGCAGTATTTT; CDR3aa: CASSKAAGGSTDTQYF
j_gene: TRBJ2-7; d_gene: .; abundance: few; v_gene: TRBV2; CDR3nt: TGTGCCAGCAGTGTCCTTTCCGAGCAGTACTTC; CDR3aa: CASSVLSEQYF
j_gene: TRBJ1-1; d_gene: .; abundance: .; v_gene: TRBV7-3; CDR3nt: TGTGCCAGCAGCCCCAACCGACAGCCGGGCACTGAAGCTTTCTTT; CDR3aa: CASSPNRQPGTEAFF
j_gene: TRBJ2-5; d_gene: TRBD1; abundance: .; v_gene: TRBV4-2; CDR3nt: TGTGCCAGCAGCCAAGAAACAGGGGGCGCAGAGACCCAGTACTTC; CDR3aa: CASSQETGGAETQYF
j_gene: TRBJ1-2; d_gene: .; abundance: .; v_gene: TRBV6-1; CDR3nt: TGTGCCAGCAGTTCTAACAGGGATGGCTACACCTTC; CDR3aa: CASSSNRDGYTF
j_gene: TRBJ2-1; d_gene: TRBD2; abundance: few; v_gene: TRBV10-1; CDR3nt: TGCGCCAGCAGTGCGCTACTAGCGGGATTTGAGCAGTTCTTC; CDR3aa: CASSALLAGFEQFF
j_gene: TRBJ2-5; d_gene: .; abundance: .; v_gene: TRBV5-5; CDR3nt: TGTGCCAGCAGCTTTAGGTCTAACGGAGAAGAGACCCAGTACTTC; CDR3aa: CASSFRSNGEETQYF
j_gene: TRBJ1-2; d_gene: .; abundance: .; v_gene: TRBV27; CDR3nt: TGTGCCAGCAGTTTAGGCGTGGGGGGGATTTATGGCTACACCTTC; CDR3aa: CASSLGVGGIYGYTF
j_gene: TRBJ1-1; d_gene: .; abundance: .; v_gene: TRBV30; CDR3nt: TGTGCCTGGAGTGTGGGCGTGACCACTGAAGCTTTCTTT; CDR3aa: CAWSVGVTTEAFF
j_gene: TRBJ2-3; d_gene: .; abundance: once; v_gene: TRBV27; CDR3nt: TGTGCCAGCAGTTTAAGTCGGACTAGCACAGATACGCAGTATTTT; CDR3aa: CASSLSRTSTDTQYF
j_gene: TRBJ2-3; d_gene: TRBD2; abundance: .; v_gene: TRBV7-2; CDR3nt: TGTGCCAGCAGCTTGTTCGGAGCGGGAGTATACGATACGCAGTATTTT; CDR3aa: CASSLFGAGVYDTQYF
j_gene: TRBJ2-3; d_gene: .; abundance: few; v_gene: TRBV5-1; CDR3nt: TGCGCCAGCAGCCTCCAACTAGGCACAGATACGCAGTATTTT; CDR3aa: CASSLQLGTDTQYF